The 28 T cell receptor beta chains given below trace back to one sample, sequenced in a study of T cells after yellow fever vaccination (dated by TCRdb to between 2017 and 2020). Receptor amplification or capture employed 5' RACE. Sequencing relied on an Illumina HiSeq 2500. The public reads were run again by TCRdb, first through fastp at Q25 and then through MiXCR, and only productive beta chains were kept. Under each unique CDR3 protein, matching rows form one entry showing the most common genes and DNA. A total of about 22,000 distinct CDR3 sequences appear in this sample, 4% to 6% of them only once. In total, the top ten clones hold 15% to 20% of the sample. The meaning of the sample's treatment or condition label: live attenuated yellow fever vaccine strain. Sample: PBMCs, either bulk or a sorted T-cell subset (CD4+, CD8+, memory, or dextramer-sorted; not recorded which), taken roughly 46 days after the first yellow fever vaccination. Receptors were obtained from a man between 18 and 35 years old who received the YFV17D yellow fever vaccine.

The gene calls are TRBV5-1 and TRBJ2-2; 8 bases map to TRBD2. The CDR3 length is 15 residues. Per germline, CDR1 SGHRS and CDR2 YFSETQ. The V segment lost 2 bases and the J segment 2 bases; nucleotides outside the gene matches: 2. The CDR3 spells CASSLAGVNTGELFF. DNA for the CDR3: TGCGCCAGCAGCTTAGCGGGAGTCAACACCGGGGAGCTGTTTTTT. Complete variable domain (other parts from reference TRBV5-1 and TRBJ2-2): KAGVTQTPRYLIKTRGQQVTLSCSPISGHRSVSWYQQTPGQGLQFLFEYFSETQRNKGNFPGRFSGRQFSNSRSEMNVSTLELGDSALYLCASSLAGVNTGELFFGEGSRLTVL.

This clonotype was found many times. The J gene is TRBJ1-5, the V gene TRBV20-1; D is possibly TRBD1 (6 bases). The V and J ends lost 6 bases and 1 base respectively, with 13 bases between them. Germline V CDR1 and CDR2: DFQATT, SNEGSKA (reference sequence). This CDR3 is 14 amino acids long. The CDR3 region has the DNA TGCAGTGCGCGGGGGGGACAAAGCAATCAGCCCCAGCATTTT. Translation: CSARGGQSNQPQHF.

The genes are TRBV12-3 or TRBV12-4 and TRBJ1-1, with 7 bases aligning to TRBD1. After removal of 7 bases from V and 1 base from J, the junction contained 6 bases not matched to a gene. CDR3 length: 14 residues. As DNA, the CDR3 is TGTGCCAGCACCCCAGGGGGGGGGAACACTGAAGCTTTCTTT. This translates into CASTPGGGNTEAFF.

This clonotype was counted ten times or more. The genes are TRBV5-6 and TRBJ1-4; D gene ambiguous. CDR1 and CDR2 from the germline V gene are SGHDT and YYEEEE. V lost 2 bases and J lost 7, with 12 bases in between. The CDR3 has 14 amino acids. This CDR3 reads CASSFRWSIEKLFF. The CDR3, as DNA: TGTGCCAGCAGCTTCCGGTGGAGCATTGAAAAACTGTTTTTT. The full variable domain, in which reference TRBV5-6 and TRBJ1-4 provide the parts outside the CDR3, is DAGVTQSPTHLIKTRGQQVTLRCSPKSGHDTVSWYQQALGQGPQFIFQYYEEEERQRGNFPDRFSGHQFPNYSSELNVNALLLGDSALYLCASSFRWSIEKLFFGSGTQLSVL.

This clonotype was seen repeatedly, ten times or more. This rearrangement joins TRBV2 to TRBJ2-3; tentative D call: TRBD2 (6 bases). CDR1 SNHLY and CDR2 FYNNEI come from the germline V gene. With 2 bases removed from V and 10 bases from J, the gap between germline ends came to 16 bases. The CDR3 runs 14 residues. DNA of the CDR3: TGTGCCAGCAGTGAAATTCGTGGGGACTCAGCGCAGTATTTT. Encoded protein: CASSEIRGDSAQYF.

This clonotype was recorded many times. V is TRBV5-1 and J is TRBJ1-2; no reliable D call. Trimming shortened V by 4 bases and J by 2 bases, and 18 bases separated the two germline ends. The CDR3 loop spans 16 amino acids. Looked up from germline, CDR1 is SGHRS and CDR2 is YFSETQ. The CDR3 DNA reads TGCGCCAGCAGCCCGGAGGAGAGACGGAGGAACTATGGCTACACCTTC. Encoded protein: CASSPEERRRNYGYTF.

This clonotype was detected many times. The chain joins TRBV27 to TRBJ1-1; D is unresolved. The CDR3 totals 14 residues. CDR1 is MNHEY and CDR2 is SMNVEV in the germline V gene (reference sequence). V lost 7 bases and J 1 base, leaving 13 bases between the germline ends. The CDR3 here is CASTLTSANTEAFF. CDR3 nucleotides: TGTGCCAGCACCCTGACGAGTGCGAACACTGAAGCTTTCTTT.

The table lists this clonotype with many counts. This chain links TRBV7-2 with TRBJ2-1; weak D call: TRBD1 (5 bases). This CDR3 contains 13 residues. The V gene lost 1 base and the J gene lost 7 bases, with 8 bases spanning the gap. Germline assignment: CDR1 SGHTA and CDR2 FQGNSA. CDR3: CASSLGGWNEQFF. CDR3 sequence (DNA): TGTGCCAGCAGCTTAGGGGGCTGGAATGAGCAGTTCTTC.

This clonotype was seen a single time. The junction differs from germline at one of its ends, possibly a read error. This chain uses TRBV10-3 with TRBJ1-2, with 10 bases fitting TRBD1. The CDR3 contains 18 residues. Germline V CDR1 and CDR2: ENHRY, SYGVKD. This chain's CDR3 is CTISLGAGGTGAAWGYTF. Here the CDR3 DNA reads TGTACCATCAGTTTAGGGGCTGGCGGGACAGGGGCGGCTTGGGGCTACACCTTC.

This clonotype was seen at least ten times. V usage is TRBV5-8 and J usage is TRBJ1-1; 7 bases align to TRBD1. CDR3 length equals 15 residues. Unmatched junction bases numbered 7, after V lost 4 bases and J lost 1 base. Germline V lookup: CDR1 SGHTS, CDR2 YDEGEE. CDR3 loop: CASSPDRIGNTEAFF. The CDR3, as DNA: TGTGCCAGCAGCCCGGACAGGATAGGGAACACTGAAGCTTTCTTT.

There are many counts of this clonotype. V is TRBV7-6 and J is TRBJ2-1, with 9 bases that match TRBD2. Per germline, CDR1 SGHVS and CDR2 FNYEAQ. The CDR3 runs 17 residues. The V and J ends lost 5 bases and 0 bases, in that order; junction bases with no gene match: 8. The CDR3 protein is CASSLGTSRSSYNEQFF. DNA for the CDR3: TGTGCCAGCAGCCTCGGGACTAGCCGAAGCTCCTACAATGAGCAGTTCTTC.

This clonotype was observed at least ten times. A read error may account for a junction end that differs from germline. The chain joins TRBV20-1 to TRBJ2-7, with 13 bases lining up with TRBD2. Germline V gene data show CDR1 as DFQATT and CDR2 as SNEGSKA (reference sequence). The CDR3 totals 17 residues. CDR3 amino acids: CCARGLAGALGVGEQYF. CDR3 nucleotide sequence: TGCTGTGCTAGAGGACTAGCGGGGGCCTTAGGCGTTGGCGAGCAGTACTTC.

There are many counts of this clonotype. V gene TRBV7-2 combines with J gene TRBJ1-2, with D possibly being TRBD1 (5 bases). Trimming pared 5 bases from V and 0 bases from J, leaving 16 bases between. This CDR3 spans 16 amino acids. CDR1 and CDR2 (germline): SGHTA, FQGNSA. The CDR3 loop reads CASSPPWGSTNYGYTF. The CDR3 DNA sequence: TGTGCCAGCAGCCCCCCTTGGGGCTCGACTAACTATGGCTACACCTTC.

This clonotype occurred many times. The rearrangement joins TRBV3-1 to TRBJ1-2, with 9 bases that match TRBD1. This CDR3 is built from 11 residues. Germline V lookup: CDR1 LGHDT, CDR2 YNNKEL (reference sequence). J gave up 10 bases and V 4 bases, and 1 base lay outside the gene matches. The CDR3 nucleotides read TGTGCCAGCAGCCGACAGGGGGACTACACCTTC. Its protein is CASSRQGDYTF.

This clonotype has at least ten counts. This chain uses TRBV4-1 with TRBJ1-3; D gene ambiguous. The CDR3 loop spans 17 amino acids. Trimming took 4 bases from V and 0 from J, leaving 16 bases between them. The germline CDR1 and CDR2 sequences are MGHRA and YSYEKL. CDR3 bases: TGCGCCAGCAGCCGTGGGGTGGCGCGAAACTCTGGAAACACCATATATTTT. Protein product: CASSRGVARNSGNTIYF.

The table lists this clonotype with many counts. The chain's CDR3 is CASIEGVGYSGNTIYF. The CDR3 DNA follows: TGTGCCAGCATCGAGGGGGTCGGTTACTCTGGAAACACCATATATTTT. The J gene is TRBJ1-3, the V gene TRBV6-2 or TRBV6-3, with D possibly being TRBD1 (6 bases). Germline V gene sequence: CDR1 MNHEY, CDR2 SVGEGT. The CDR3 is made up of 16 amino acids. Trimming took off 7 bases at V and 0 bases at J, with 16 bases between the two ends.

This clonotype was seen repeatedly, ten times or more. The genes are TRBV27 and TRBJ1-1; D perhaps matches TRBD1 (6 bases). CDR3 length: 14 amino acids. V lost 5 bases, J lost 1 base, and 11 bases lay in between. Germline CDR1 reads MNHEY; CDR2 reads SMNVEV (reference sequence). In DNA, the CDR3 is TGTGCCAGCAGTCCCGAGGGGGGGAACACTGAAGCTTTCTTT. Translated, it gives CASSPEGGNTEAFF.

This clonotype was counted only a few times. This rearrangement joins TRBV5-1 to TRBJ2-7; either TRBD1 or TRBD2 may fit D (5 bases each). The CDR3 extends over 15 amino acids. V was pared by 0 bases and J by 0 bases, with 10 bases between. CDR1 is SGHRS and CDR2 is YFSETQ in the germline V gene. CDR3 sequence (DNA): TGCGCCAGCAGCTTGGATGTGGGGGTCTCCTACGAGCAGTACTTC. Its protein product is CASSLDVGVSYEQYF.

This clonotype was detected ten times or more. This chain connects TRBV20-1 to TRBJ2-3, with 7 bases lining up with TRBD2. The CDR3 has 14 amino acids. Germline CDR1 DFQATT, CDR2 SNEGSKA (reference sequence). With V trimmed by 2 bases and J by 1 base, 3 bases remained unmatched. The CDR3 is CSARLGGGTDTQYF. The CDR3 DNA follows: TGCAGTGCTAGATTGGGGGGGGGCACAGATACGCAGTATTTT.

Points on this clonotype: This clone may be a read error of a much larger clone one base away. This chain links TRBV7-3 with TRBJ2-1; 10 bases map to TRBD2. Germline CDR1 SGHTA, CDR2 FQGTGA. The CDR3 extends over 14 amino acids. CDR3 sequence (DNA): TGTGCCAGCAGCCCAAGCGGGGGGGCGGTTGAGCAGATCTTC. This translates into CASSPSGGAVEQIF. Full variable domain (outside the CDR3, taken from reference TRBV7-3 and TRBJ2-1): GAGVSQTPSNKVTEKGKYVELRCDPISGHTALYWYRQSLGQGPEFLIYFQGTGAADDSGLPNDRFFAVRPEGSVSTLKIQRTERGDSAVYLCASSPSGGAVEQIFGPGTRLTVL.

This clonotype was counted ten times or more. The rearrangement links TRBV2 to TRBJ2-3; D remains ambiguous. This CDR3 has 15 residues. The ends were cut back, 7 bases at V and 5 bases at J, with 19 bases in the middle. Germline-derived CDR1 and CDR2 are SNHLY and FYNNEI. CDR3 sequence (DNA): TGTGCCAGCAACTCCCAGTCGAGTCGGAGAGATACGCAGTATTTT. It yields the protein CASNSQSSRRDTQYF.

This clonotype has a count of ten or more. The chain employs TRBV6-1 and TRBJ1-6; weak D call: TRBD1 (5 bases). Trimming removed 6 bases at V and 8 bases at J, with 11 bases between. The germline V gene encodes CDR1 MNHNS and CDR2 SASEGT. The CDR3 spans 13 residues. CDR3 nucleotides: TGTGCCAGCAGAAGGGACGATGATTCACCCCTCCACTTT. It codes for CASRRDDDSPLHF.

This clonotype appeared many times. The chain couples TRBV20-1 to TRBJ2-7, with 7 bases identical to TRBD2. V gave up 7 bases and J gave up 7 bases; unmatched junction bases: 7. Germline CDR1 reads DFQATT; CDR2 reads SNEGSKA (reference sequence). The CDR3 loop spans 11 amino acids. The CDR3 DNA follows: TGCAGTGGTGGACTAGGCGGGGAGCAGTACTTC. It yields the protein CSGGLGGEQYF.

This clonotype was picked up many times. The CDR3 region is CASRLGGRTDTQYF. Here the CDR3 DNA reads TGTGCCAGTCGACTGGGCGGGAGGACAGATACGCAGTATTTT. This rearrangement joins TRBV7-2 to TRBJ2-3; 8 bases are a match to TRBD2. This CDR3 is built from 14 residues. Trimming took 9 bases from V and 3 from J; bases not matched to a gene: 8. The germline V gene has CDR1 SGHTA and CDR2 FQGNSA.

This clonotype was counted ten times or more. V and J are TRBV12-5 and TRBJ1-1; no clear D. CDR3 size: 13 residues. CDR1 is LGHNT and CDR2 is FRNRAP in the germline V gene. The V end lost 2 bases, the J end lost 6 bases, and 10 bases lay between the germline ends. CDR3 region: CASGLITGSEAFF. CDR3 in DNA: TGTGCTAGTGGTTTGATTACGGGTTCTGAAGCTTTCTTT. Full variable domain (missing parts from reference TRBV12-5 and TRBJ1-1): DARVTQTPRHKVTEMGQEVTMRCQPILGHNTVFWYRQTMMQGLELLAYFRNRAPLDDSGMPKDRFSAEMPDATLATLKIQPSEPRDSAVYFCASGLITGSEAFFGQGTRLTVV.

This clonotype was counted between two and nine times. The chain employs TRBV11-2 and TRBJ1-4; D is possibly TRBD1 (5 bases). The V gene lost 6 bases and the J gene lost 3 bases, with 11 bases spanning the gap. The CDR3 has 14 residues. Per the germline V gene, CDR1 is SGHAT and CDR2 is FQNNGV. The CDR3 DNA follows: TGTGCCAGCAGTTCGACAGCGTCTAATGAAAAACTGTTTTTT. This gives the protein CASSSTASNEKLFF.

The gene calls are TRBV12-3 or TRBV12-4 and TRBJ1-2; D unresolved. The CDR3 loop spans 11 amino acids. Trimming left V 10 bases short and J 3 bases short, with 9 bases between. CDR3 DNA: TGTGCCATCTGTTTACACTATGGCTACACCTTC. Its protein is CAICLHYGYTF.

In this sample, this clonotype turned up many times. The chain joins TRBV7-9 to TRBJ1-4; D is possibly TRBD1 (5 bases). Germline V lookup: CDR1 SEHNR, CDR2 FQNEAQ (reference sequence). This CDR3 contains 14 residues. V lost 5 bases and J 5 bases, leaving 12 bases between the germline ends. The CDR3 loop reads CASSAMTANEKLFF. The CDR3 DNA reads TGTGCCAGCAGCGCAATGACAGCGAATGAAAAACTGTTTTTT. Full variable domain (remainder filled in from reference TRBV7-9 and TRBJ1-4): DTGVSQNPRHKITKRGQNVTFRCDPISEHNRLYWYRQTLGQGPEFLTYFQNEAQLEKSRLLSDRFSAERPKGSFSTLEIQRTEQGDSAMYLCASSAMTANEKLFFGSGTQLSVL.